The clone carrying this T cell receptor (beta chain) was seen a few times. The antigen remains undetermined. The CDR3 sequence is 11 residues long. From germline, CDR1 is DFQATT and CDR2 SNEGSKA (reference sequence). V dropped 6 bases and J dropped 8 bases, with 13 bases sitting between them. Peripheral blood from each donor was collected in a volume of 8.5 to 10 milliliters. The sample comes from a study of blood T cells in healthy people across ages. Study-wide points: Diversity was higher, and naive CD4+ cells more numerous, in long-lived donors than in aged donors.

The second PCR ran roughly 6 to 12 cycles with a sample-barcoded 5' primer and J-beta primers. TCRdb reanalysed the 5' RACE reads using MiXCR and keeps one entry per CDR3 protein. The sample lists 800,000 to 950,000 distinct CDR3 sequences, about 36% occurring once. The chain recombines TRBV20-1 with TRBJ1-2; D not certain. The TCR was taken from a man aged 18-30 years in good health. Sequenced material: blood. For the CDR3, the DNA is TGCAGTGCACGTACACTAGGGGGCTACACCTTC. Its translation: CSARTLGGYTF.